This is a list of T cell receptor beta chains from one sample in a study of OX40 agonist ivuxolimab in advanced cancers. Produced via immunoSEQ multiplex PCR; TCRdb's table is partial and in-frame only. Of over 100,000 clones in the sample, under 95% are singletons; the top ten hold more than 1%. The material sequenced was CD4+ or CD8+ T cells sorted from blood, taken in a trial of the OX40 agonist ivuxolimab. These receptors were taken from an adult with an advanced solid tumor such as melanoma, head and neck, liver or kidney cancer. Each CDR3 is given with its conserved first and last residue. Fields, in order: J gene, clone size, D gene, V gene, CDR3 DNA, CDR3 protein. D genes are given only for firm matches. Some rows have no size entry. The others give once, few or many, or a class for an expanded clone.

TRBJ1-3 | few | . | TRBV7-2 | TGTGCCAGCAACCCGGGACTTCGTACCGGAAACACCATATATTTT | CASNPGLRTGNTIYF
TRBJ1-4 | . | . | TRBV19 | TGTGCCAGTAAGCCCACCACCCACCGACGGGATGAAAAACTGTTTTTT | CASKPTTHRRDEKLFF
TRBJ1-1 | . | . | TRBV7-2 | TGTGCCAGCAGCTTAGAGTGGAGACAGAGGAACACTGAAGCTTTCTTT | CASSLEWRQRNTEAFF
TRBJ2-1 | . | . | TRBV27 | TGTGCCAGCAGTTCTGCAGGGGCGGGGGATACCTACAATGAGCAGTTCTTC | CASSSAGAGDTYNEQFF
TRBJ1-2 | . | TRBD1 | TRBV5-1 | TGCGCCAGCACCCTAACAGGGGGCAGTAACTATGGCTACACCTTC | CASTLTGGSNYGYTF
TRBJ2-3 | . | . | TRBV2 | TGTGCCAGCAGTCCTGCCTTGGGAACGCAGTATTTT | CASSPALGTQYF
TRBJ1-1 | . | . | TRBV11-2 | TGTGCCAGCAGCTTCGCAGAAGGTGAAGCTTTCTTT | CASSFAEGEAFF
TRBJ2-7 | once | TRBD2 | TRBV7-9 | TGTGCCAGCAGCTTAACGCAGGCGGGGGACGAGCAGTACTTC | CASSLTQAGDEQYF
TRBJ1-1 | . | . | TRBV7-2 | TGTGCCAGCAGCCCCCGGACTGGATCGAACACTGAAGCTTTCTTT | CASSPRTGSNTEAFF
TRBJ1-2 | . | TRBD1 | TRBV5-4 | TGTGCCAGCAGCTTCGGGGCAGGGGGCACTGGCTACACCTTC | CASSFGAGGTGYTF
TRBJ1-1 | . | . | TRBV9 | TGTGCCAGCAGCGTAGAGTCCTCGGGAGGGACTGAAGCTTTCTTT | CASSVESSGGTEAFF
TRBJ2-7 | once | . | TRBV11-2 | TGTGCCAGCAGCTTAGATCTTGGTTTGGACGAGCAGTACTTC | CASSLDLGLDEQYF
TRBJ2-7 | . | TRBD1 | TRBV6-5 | TGTGCCACCAACAGGGGGTCGGGGTACGAGCAGTACTTC | CATNRGSGYEQYF
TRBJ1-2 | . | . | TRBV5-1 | TGCGCCAGCAGCCAAGGGACGGACTATGGCTACACCTTC | CASSQGTDYGYTF
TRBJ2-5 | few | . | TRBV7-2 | TGTGCCAGCAGCTTAATCCCGGGACAAGAGACCCAGTACTTC | CASSLIPGQETQYF
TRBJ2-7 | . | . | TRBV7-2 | TGTGCCAGCAGCTTAGGGCCGCCTACCTACGAGCAGTACTTC | CASSLGPPTYEQYF
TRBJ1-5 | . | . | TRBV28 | TGTGCCAGCAGTTTACAGTCAGGGCATCAGCCCCAGCATTTT | CASSLQSGHQPQHF
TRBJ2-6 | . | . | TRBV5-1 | TGCGCCAGCAGACCGACGGGGGCCAACGTCCTGACTTTC | CASRPTGANVLTF
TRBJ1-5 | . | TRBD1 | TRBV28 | TGTGCCAGCAGGGCAGGGGGCCTTCAGCCCCAGCATTTT | CASRAGGLQPQHF
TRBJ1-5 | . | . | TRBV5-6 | TGTGCCAGCAGCTTGGGAGGTACAATCCACCAGCCCCAGCATTTT | CASSLGGTIHQPQHF
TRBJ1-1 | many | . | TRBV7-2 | TGTGCCAGCAGCTTCACAGGGCGGACTGAAGCTTTCTTT | CASSFTGRTEAFF
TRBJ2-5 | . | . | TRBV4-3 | TGCGCCAGCAGCCCCCAGGAGGGAGGGGGAGAGACCCAGTACTTC | CASSPQEGGGETQYF
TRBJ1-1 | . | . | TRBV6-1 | TGTGCCAGCAGTGGCTCAGGGGAGGGGAACACTGAAGCTTTCTTT | CASSGSGEGNTEAFF
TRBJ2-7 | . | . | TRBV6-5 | TGTGCCAGCAGTTTGGGACGGGATTACGAGCAGTACTTC | CASSLGRDYEQYF
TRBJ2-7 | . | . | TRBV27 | TGTGCCAGCAGTCCCCCCCCGGTGGTGGAGCAGTACTTC | CASSPPPVVEQYF
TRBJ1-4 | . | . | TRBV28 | TGTGCCAGCAGTCCCTATACTCCCCTTACAGGGTCCAATGAAAAACTGTTTTTT | CASSPYTPLTGSNEKLFF
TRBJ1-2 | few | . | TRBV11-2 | TGTGCCAGCAGCTTAGCGGTAGGGCAAACGAACTATGGCTACACCTTC | CASSLAVGQTNYGYTF
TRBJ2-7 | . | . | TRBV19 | TGTGCCAGCCAGGACGGTAGCGCCTCCTACGAGCAGTACTTC | CASQDGSASYEQYF
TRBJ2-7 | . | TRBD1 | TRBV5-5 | TGTGCCAGCAGCCCGGGACAGCATTACGAGCAGTACTTC | CASSPGQHYEQYF
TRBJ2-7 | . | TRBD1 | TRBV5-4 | TGTGCCAGCAGCTTTTTACGGACAGGGGGTAGGGACGAGCAGTACTTC | CASSFLRTGGRDEQYF
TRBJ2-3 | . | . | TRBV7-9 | TGTGCCAGCAGCCAGCTGATGGGGGGGCCAGATACGCAGTATTTT | CASSQLMGGPDTQYF
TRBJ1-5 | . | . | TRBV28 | TGTGCCAGCAGTCCCGGGGGGGGATTTGGCAATCAGCCCCAGCATTTT | CASSPGGGFGNQPQHF
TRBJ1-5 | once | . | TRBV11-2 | TGTGCCAGCAGCTTAGTTGGGGGGACCTGGGATCAGCCCCAGCATTTT | CASSLVGGTWDQPQHF
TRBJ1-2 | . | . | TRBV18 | TGTGCCAGCTCACCGTCGGCCGGCTACACCTTC | CASSPSAGYTF
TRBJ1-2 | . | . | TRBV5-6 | TGTGCCACCTCAGCTCGGGGGGCCGTGTATGGCTACACCTTC | CATSARGAVYGYTF
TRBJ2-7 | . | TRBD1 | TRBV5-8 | TGTGCCAGCAGCCTTGACAGGGTCGAGCAGTACTTC | CASSLDRVEQYF
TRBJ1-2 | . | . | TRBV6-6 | TGTGCCAGCAGTTACTCGCACGACCCTAATGGCTACACCTTC | CASSYSHDPNGYTF
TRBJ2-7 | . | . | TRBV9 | TGTGCCAGCAGCGTAGCGCCGGTTTCCTACGAGCAGTACTTC | CASSVAPVSYEQYF
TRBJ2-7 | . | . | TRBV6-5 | TGTGCCAGCAGTTATCTAGAAAGGGGTGGCGAGCAGTACTTC | CASSYLERGGEQYF
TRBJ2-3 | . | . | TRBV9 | TGTGCCAGCAGCGTAGGTCTCCTACTAGCTACGCAGTATTTT | CASSVGLLLATQYF
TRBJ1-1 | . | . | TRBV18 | TGTGCCAGCTCACCAATGCGGGACACTGAAGCTTTCTTT | CASSPMRDTEAFF
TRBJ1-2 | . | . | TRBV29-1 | TGCAGCGTTGATCACAGGCATACAGGGTATGGCTACACCTTC | CSVDHRHTGYGYTF
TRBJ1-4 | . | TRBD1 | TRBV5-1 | TGCGCCAGCAGCTTGGCGGGACAGGGAGGCTTTGAAAAACTGTTTTTT | CASSLAGQGGFEKLFF
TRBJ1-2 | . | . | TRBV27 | TGTGCCAGCAGTCGCCATGAGGGAGGGGCTAACTATGGCTACACCTTC | CASSRHEGGANYGYTF
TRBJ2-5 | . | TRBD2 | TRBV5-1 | TGCGCCAGCAGCTTGATGGGACTAGCGTTCCGAGAGACCCAGTACTTC | CASSLMGLAFRETQYF
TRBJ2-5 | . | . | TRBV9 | TGTGCCAGCAGCCCAGGACTGGCCGGGGGGACCCAGTACTTC | CASSPGLAGGTQYF
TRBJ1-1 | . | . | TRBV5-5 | TGTGCCAGCAGTTTTGGGACGACCGAAGCTTTCTTT | CASSFGTTEAFF
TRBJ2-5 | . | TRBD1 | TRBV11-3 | TGTGCCAGCAGCTCCGACAGGGGGAAAGAGACCCAGTACTTC | CASSSDRGKETQYF
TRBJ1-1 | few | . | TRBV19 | TGTGCCAGTAGTAAAAGTGGTACGGCTGAAGCTTTCTTT | CASSKSGTAEAFF
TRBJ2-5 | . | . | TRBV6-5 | TGTGCCAGCAGTCCTGGCGGGGTTTGGGAGACCCAGTACTTC | CASSPGGVWETQYF
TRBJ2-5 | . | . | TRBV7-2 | TGTGCCAGCAGCCTATATTTTCGGGCGCGACACCAAGAGACCCAGTACTTC | CASSLYFRARHQETQYF
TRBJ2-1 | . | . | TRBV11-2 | TGTGCCAGCAGTCGTCCGGAGGTCGCCAATGAGCAGTTCTTC | CASSRPEVANEQFF
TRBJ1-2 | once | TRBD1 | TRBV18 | TGTGCCAGCTCACCGGAGGGGGCCTATGGCTACACCTTC | CASSPEGAYGYTF
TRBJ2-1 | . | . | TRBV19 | TGTGCCAGCCGGGACGGCCGGGCCCCGATCTACAATGAGCAGTTCTTC | CASRDGRAPIYNEQFF
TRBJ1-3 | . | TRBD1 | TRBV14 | TGTGCCAGCAGCCAGGGACAGCGCCCCTCTGGAAACACCATATATTTT | CASSQGQRPSGNTIYF
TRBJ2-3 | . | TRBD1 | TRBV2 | TGTGCCAGCAGTGGGCTGGACAGGGCAGATACGCAGTATTTT | CASSGLDRADTQYF
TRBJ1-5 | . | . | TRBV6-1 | TGTGCCAGCAGTGAATTGTGGGGTACCTTTAGCAATCAGCCCCAGCATTTT | CASSELWGTFSNQPQHF
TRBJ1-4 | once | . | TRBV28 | TGTGCCAGCAGTTCTCCAGGTGAAAAACTGTTTTTT | CASSSPGEKLFF
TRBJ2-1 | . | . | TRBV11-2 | TGTGCCAGCAGCCCCACTACGCGGATTTTCGGGTTCTTC | CASSPTTRIFGFF